Shown below are 2 T cell receptor beta chains from a single sample sequenced in a study of radiotherapy plus CTLA-4 blockade in lung cancer. Method: immunoSEQ multiplex PCR; TCRdb's copy keeps in-frame clones and lacks some. Of some 100,000 clones listed, about 85% are singletons. The source was peripheral blood, collected from a patient treated with radiotherapy plus ipilimumab. The receptors stem from a human donor with non-small cell lung cancer that progressed on radiotherapy plus ipilimumab.

This sequence joins TRBV15 and TRBJ1-2; the match to TRBD1 covers 12 bases. The CDR3 is made up of 15 amino acids. CDR1 is LNHNV and CDR2 is YYDKDF in the germline V gene (reference sequence). Trimming at V came to 0 bases and at J to 8 bases, leaving 4 bases not matched to a gene. The CDR3, as DNA: TGTGCCACCAGCAGAGATGTTGGGACAGGGGGCGGCTACACCTTC. Translated, it gives CATSRDVGTGGGYTF.

This chain uses TRBV6-5 with TRBJ1-6; TRBD1 is a possible D gene (6 bases). The germline CDR1 and CDR2 sequences are MNHEY and SVGAGI. V dropped 0 bases and J dropped 11 bases, with 14 bases sitting between them. CDR3 size: 15 residues. The chain's CDR3 is CASSYSTAGVTPLHF. CDR3 DNA: TGTGCCAGCAGTTACTCGACGGCAGGGGTTACACCCCTCCACTTT.